This is a list of T cell receptor beta chains from one sample in a study of shared clonotypes between healthy human individuals. Profiled with immunoSEQ multiplex PCR; TCRdb holds only in-frame clones, not every one. The sample has about 680,000 clones; 92% are singletons. Sequencing input: naive CD8+ T cells sorted from blood. These receptor sequences come from a man aged 25 to 40 in good health. CDR3s include the opening cysteine and the closing phenylalanine or tryptophan.

v_call: TRBV7-9; cdr3_aa: CASSPTLGQIDEQYF
v_call: TRBV7-7; cdr3_aa: CASSLEAGAYNEQFF
v_call: TRBV4-3; cdr3_aa: CASSQVVASGGMTDTQYF
v_call: TRBV18; cdr3_aa: CASSRLGDRDTEAFF
v_call: TRBV19; cdr3_aa: CASGTRGNEQFF
v_call: TRBV7-9; cdr3_aa: CASSLGEAGGYSNQPQHF
v_call: TRBV7-9; cdr3_aa: CASSLALGARTEAFF
v_call: TRBV6-5; cdr3_aa: CASSYSIGNSYEQYF
v_call: TRBV9; cdr3_aa: CASSPSHPREGGSYNEQFF
v_call: TRBV28; cdr3_aa: CASSQRAYGYTF
v_call: TRBV21-1; cdr3_aa: CASSKEVLGGEQFF
v_call: TRBV7-2; cdr3_aa: CASSRDRDRDYEQYF
v_call: TRBV10-1; cdr3_aa: CASSESRNNEKLFF
v_call: TRBV2; cdr3_aa: CASRTGGGETQYF
v_call: TRBV28; cdr3_aa: CASSPPDSNQPQHF
v_call: TRBV5-4; cdr3_aa: CASSWAVGSGYEQYF
v_call: TRBV27; cdr3_aa: CASSGFGGTEAFF
v_call: TRBV27; cdr3_aa: CASRARSYEQYF
v_call: TRBV9; cdr3_aa: CASSVFASGSTDTQYF
v_call: TRBV4-1; cdr3_aa: CASSLTDSYEQYF
v_call: TRBV7-9; cdr3_aa: CASSSDRPYEQYF
v_call: TRBV7-9; cdr3_aa: CASIGGGELFF
v_call: TRBV28; cdr3_aa: CASSLDRDTDQPQHF
v_call: TRBV4-1; cdr3_aa: CASSQIKRSSYEQYF
v_call: TRBV7-2; cdr3_aa: CASSPYKGPRYGYTF
v_call: TRBV9; cdr3_aa: CASSDGGLTGSSYNEQFF
v_call: TRBV7-9; cdr3_aa: CASSSGPVLQVQFF
v_call: TRBV15; cdr3_aa: CATSQSRAYNQPQHF
v_call: TRBV5-4; cdr3_aa: CASSLASVGYFF
v_call: TRBV15; cdr3_aa: CATHSGFEQYF
v_call: TRBV28; cdr3_aa: CASSTRTNLRETQYF
v_call: TRBV13; cdr3_aa: CASAGGPYEQYF
v_call: TRBV7-9; cdr3_aa: CASSSTLNYEQYF
v_call: TRBV4-1; cdr3_aa: CASSQEGEGRLNTGELFF
v_call: TRBV7-9; cdr3_aa: CASSDRGPISYEQYF
v_call: TRBV9; cdr3_aa: CASSVAVTVDSPLHF
v_call: TRBV27; cdr3_aa: CASSSIRTGSFLDQPQHF